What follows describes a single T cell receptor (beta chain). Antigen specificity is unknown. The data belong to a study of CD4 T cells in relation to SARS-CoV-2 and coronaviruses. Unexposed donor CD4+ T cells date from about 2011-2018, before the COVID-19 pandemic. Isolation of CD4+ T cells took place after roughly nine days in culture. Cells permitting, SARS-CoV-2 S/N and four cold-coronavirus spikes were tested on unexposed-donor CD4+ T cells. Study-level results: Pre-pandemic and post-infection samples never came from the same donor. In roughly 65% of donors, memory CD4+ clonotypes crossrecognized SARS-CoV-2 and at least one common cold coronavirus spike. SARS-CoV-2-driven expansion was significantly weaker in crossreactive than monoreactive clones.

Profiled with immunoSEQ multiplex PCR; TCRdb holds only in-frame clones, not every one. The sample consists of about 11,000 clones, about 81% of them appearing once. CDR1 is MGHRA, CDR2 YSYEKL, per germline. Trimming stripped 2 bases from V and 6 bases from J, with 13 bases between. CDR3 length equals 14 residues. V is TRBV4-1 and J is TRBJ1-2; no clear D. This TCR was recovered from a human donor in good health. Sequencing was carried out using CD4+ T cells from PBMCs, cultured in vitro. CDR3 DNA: TGCGCCAGCAGCCAACCCGGCAGGAGAGATGGCTACACCTTC. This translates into CASSQPGRRDGYTF.